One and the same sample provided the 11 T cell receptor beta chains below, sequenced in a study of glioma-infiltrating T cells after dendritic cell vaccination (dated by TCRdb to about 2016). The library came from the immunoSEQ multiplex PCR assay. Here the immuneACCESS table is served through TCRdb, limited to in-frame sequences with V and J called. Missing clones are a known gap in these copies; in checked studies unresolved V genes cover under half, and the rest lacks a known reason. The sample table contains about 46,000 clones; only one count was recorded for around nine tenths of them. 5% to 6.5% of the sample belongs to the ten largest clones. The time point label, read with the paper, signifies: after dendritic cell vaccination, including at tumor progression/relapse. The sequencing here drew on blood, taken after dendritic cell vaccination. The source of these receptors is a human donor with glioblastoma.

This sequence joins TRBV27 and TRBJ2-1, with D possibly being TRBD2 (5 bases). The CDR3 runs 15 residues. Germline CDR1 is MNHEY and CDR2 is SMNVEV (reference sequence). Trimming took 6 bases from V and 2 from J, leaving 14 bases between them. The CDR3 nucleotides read TGTGCCAGCAGAGTCCTAGCTGCCGCCTACAATGAGCAGTTCTTC. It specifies CASRVLAAAYNEQFF.

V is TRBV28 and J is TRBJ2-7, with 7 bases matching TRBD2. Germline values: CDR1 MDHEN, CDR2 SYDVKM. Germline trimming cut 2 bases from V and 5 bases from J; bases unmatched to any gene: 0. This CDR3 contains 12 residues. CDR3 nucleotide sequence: TGTGCCAGCAGTTTAGGGGGGGACGAGCAGTACTTC. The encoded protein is CASSLGGDEQYF.

CDR3 DNA sequence: TGTGCCAGCAGCCCAACCCCCGGGGGGAGAGAGCAGTTCTTC. It translates to CASSPTPGGREQFF. This chain connects TRBV7-3 to TRBJ2-1; TRBD2 matches at 7 bases. This CDR3 is 14 amino acids long. Trimming took 5 bases from V and 10 from J; bases not matched to a gene: 11. Looked up from germline, CDR1 is SGHTA and CDR2 is FQGTGA.

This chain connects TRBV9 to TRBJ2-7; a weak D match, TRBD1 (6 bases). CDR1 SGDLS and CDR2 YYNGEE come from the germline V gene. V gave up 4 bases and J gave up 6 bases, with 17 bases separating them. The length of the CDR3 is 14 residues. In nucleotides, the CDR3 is TGTGCCAGCAGCTCTGACTACAGGGCTTTCGAGCAGTACTTC. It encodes CASSSDYRAFEQYF.

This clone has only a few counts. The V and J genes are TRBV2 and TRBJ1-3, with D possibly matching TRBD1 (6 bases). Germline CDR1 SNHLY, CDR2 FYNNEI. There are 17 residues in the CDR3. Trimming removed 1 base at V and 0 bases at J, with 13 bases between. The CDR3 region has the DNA TGTGCCAGCAGTGAAGAAGGGGGTATTTTCTCTGGAAACACCATATATTTT. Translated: CASSEEGGIFSGNTIYF.

This CDR3 is CASSLGLGARKETYEQYF. In nucleotides, the CDR3 is TGTGCCAGCAGCTTAGGTTTGGGGGCGAGGAAGGAGACCTACGAGCAGTACTTC. The chain combines TRBV7-9 with TRBJ2-7, with a weak D call TRBD1 (6 bases). Germline V lookup: CDR1 SEHNR, CDR2 FQNEAQ (reference sequence). This CDR3 comprises 18 residues. V was cut by 1 base and J by 2 bases, with 21 bases left in between. Complete variable domain (other parts from reference TRBV7-9 and TRBJ2-7): DTGVSQNPRHKITKRGQNVTFRCDPISEHNRLYWYRQTLGQGPEFLTYFQNEAQLEKSRLLSDRFSAERPKGSFSTLEIQRTEQGDSAMYLCASSLGLGARKETYEQYFGPGTRLTVT.

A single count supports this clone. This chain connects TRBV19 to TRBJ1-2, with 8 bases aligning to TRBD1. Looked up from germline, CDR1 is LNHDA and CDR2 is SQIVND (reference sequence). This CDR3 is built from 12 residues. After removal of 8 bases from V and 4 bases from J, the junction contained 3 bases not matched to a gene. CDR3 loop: CASDRGSYGYTF. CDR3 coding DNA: TGTGCCAGTGACAGGGGCAGCTATGGCTACACCTTC.

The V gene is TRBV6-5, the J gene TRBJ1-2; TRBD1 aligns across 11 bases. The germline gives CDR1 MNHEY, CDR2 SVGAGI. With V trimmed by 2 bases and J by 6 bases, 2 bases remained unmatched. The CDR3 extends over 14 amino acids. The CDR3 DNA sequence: TGTGCCAGCAGTTACGGGGGACAGGGGGATGGCTACACCTTC. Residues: CASSYGGQGDGYTF.

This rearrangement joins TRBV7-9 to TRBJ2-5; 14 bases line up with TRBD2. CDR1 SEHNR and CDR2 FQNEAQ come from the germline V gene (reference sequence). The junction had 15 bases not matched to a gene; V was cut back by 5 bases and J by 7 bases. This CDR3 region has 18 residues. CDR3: CASSEQKGGLAGVATQYF. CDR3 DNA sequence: TGTGCCAGCAGCGAACAGAAAGGGGGACTAGCGGGAGTAGCGACCCAGTACTTC.

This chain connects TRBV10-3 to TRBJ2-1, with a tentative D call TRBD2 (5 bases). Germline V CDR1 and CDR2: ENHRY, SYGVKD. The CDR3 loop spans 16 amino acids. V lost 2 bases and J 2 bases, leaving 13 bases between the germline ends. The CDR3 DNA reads TGTGCCATCAGTGAGAGTATGGCGGGTACCTACAATGAGCAGTTCTTC. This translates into CAISESMAGTYNEQFF.

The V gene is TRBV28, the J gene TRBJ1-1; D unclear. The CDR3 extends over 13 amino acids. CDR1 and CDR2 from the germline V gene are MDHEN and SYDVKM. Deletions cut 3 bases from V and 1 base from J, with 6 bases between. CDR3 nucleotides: TGTGCCAGCAGTTTTCGGGGGAACACTGAAGCTTTCTTT. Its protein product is CASSFRGNTEAFF.